The clone carrying this TCR beta chain has only a few counts. Its antigen is not identified. Every isolated RNA sample was fully reverse transcribed, so sequencing captured expressed TCRB transcripts. Libraries were prepared by immunoSEQ multiplex PCR; TCRdb keeps only in-frame clonotypes and omits some of them. Here the sample spans about 400,000 clones, 10% to 15% being singletons. Purity exceeded 98% in all sorted populations. This entry belongs to a study of beta chain features in type 1 diabetes. Turning to the study itself: All samples together contributed approximately 100 million sorted cells for examination. General observations from the study: Lower insertion and higher deletion counts appeared at VDJ junctions in type 1 diabetes patients.

V dropped 2 bases and J dropped 3; count of bases not matched to a gene: 10. Germline V gene lookup returns CDR1 SQVTM and CDR2 ANQGSEA. This CDR3 spans 16 amino acids. J is TRBJ2-7 and V is TRBV29-1, with 10 nucleotides matching TRBD1. The sequencing input was naive CD4+ T cells from blood. The clonotype comes from a young man in good health. Written as DNA, the CDR3 is TGCAGCGTTGAAAGAACCTTCGGGACAGGGGTCTACGAGCAGTACTTC. Translated, it gives CSVERTFGTGVYEQYF.